Presented here are 16 T cell receptor beta chains from one specimen sequenced in a study of cytomegalovirus exposure and HLA in healthy donors. Primers: 60 Vbeta forward and 13 Jbeta reverse. Sequencing was performed with immunoSEQ multiplex PCR; in TCRdb, only in-frame clones are kept and a portion is missing. The sample has about 67,000 clones, 75% to 90% seen once. Input material: PBMCs. The receptor set was obtained from a woman between 25 and 40 years old in good health and CMV-seropositive.

This chain uses TRBV27 with TRBJ2-7; 7 bases match TRBD1. This CDR3 spans 13 amino acids. Per the germline V gene, CDR1 is MNHEY and CDR2 is SMNVEV (reference sequence). The trim removed 3 bases at V and 6 bases at J, leaving 5 bases unmatched. CDR3 protein: CASSFSYRGEQYF. The CDR3 bases are TGTGCCAGCAGTTTCTCCTACAGGGGCGAGCAGTACTTC.

This sequence joins TRBV2 and TRBJ1-1; tentatively, D is TRBD1 (5 bases). The CDR3 is 14 residues long. Trimming removed 7 bases at V and 3 bases at J, with 15 bases between. CDR1 is SNHLY, CDR2 FYNNEI, per germline. CDR3 amino acids: CASKGSGRDTEAFF. As DNA, the CDR3 is TGTGCCAGCAAAGGTTCAGGGAGGGACACTGAAGCTTTCTTT.

The chain employs TRBV5-4 and TRBJ2-1, with 11 bases that match TRBD2. V shed 0 bases and J 5 bases; nucleotides not matched to a gene: 1. Per germline, CDR1 SGHNT and CDR2 YYREEE (reference sequence). The CDR3 has 15 amino acids. The CDR3 spells CASSLALAGDNEQFF. The CDR3 bases are TGTGCCAGCAGCTTGGCACTAGCGGGGGACAATGAGCAGTTCTTC.

This clone was counted once. V and J are TRBV5-1 and TRBJ2-1, with a possible D match to TRBD1 (5 bases). The ends were cut back, 4 bases at V and 7 bases at J, with 24 bases in the middle. This CDR3 spans 17 amino acids. In germline, CDR1 is SGHRS, CDR2 YFSETQ. CDR3: CASSTEPRDWSQNEQFF. The DNA for the CDR3 is TGCGCCAGCAGCACCGAACCCAGGGATTGGTCCCAAAATGAGCAGTTCTTC.

The chain couples TRBV5-1 to TRBJ2-2; 7 bases are shared with TRBD1. Trimming cost V 4 bases and J 4 bases; bases outside gene matches: 4. Germline CDR1 reads SGHRS; CDR2 reads YFSETQ. The CDR3 consists of 14 residues. In DNA form, the CDR3 reads TGCGCCAGCAGCCACCAGGGGGTCACCGGGGAGCTGTTTTTT. This translates into CASSHQGVTGELFF. The full variable domain, rest sourced from reference TRBV5-1 and TRBJ2-2, is KAGVTQTPRYLIKTRGQQVTLSCSPISGHRSVSWYQQTPGQGLQFLFEYFSETQRNKGNFPGRFSGRQFSNSRSEMNVSTLELGDSALYLCASSHQGVTGELFFGEGSRLTVL.

The rearrangement joins TRBV30 to TRBJ1-2; D is possibly TRBD1 (5 bases). The V end lost 3 bases, the J end lost 8 bases, and 19 bases lay between the germline ends. This CDR3 comprises 14 residues. CDR1 is GTSNPN and CDR2 is SVGIG in the germline V gene (reference sequence). The CDR3 sequence: CAWRLSGGRGGYTF. The CDR3 region has the DNA TGTGCCTGGAGGTTGTCGGGAGGTCGGGGCGGCTACACCTTC.

V gene TRBV2 combines with J gene TRBJ2-1; 10 bases match TRBD2. Germline lookup yields CDR1 SNHLY and CDR2 FYNNEI. With 7 bases clipped from V and 8 bases from J, the junction kept 8 bases outside the gene matches. There are 14 residues in the CDR3. This CDR3 reads CASTPSGSSDEQFF. The CDR3 nucleotides are TGTGCCAGCACCCCTAGCGGGAGTAGCGATGAGCAGTTCTTC.

J is TRBJ2-4 and V is TRBV19; 7 bases align to TRBD1. V gave up 7 bases and J gave up 0 bases; unmatched junction bases: 12. CDR3 size: 17 residues. CDR1 is LNHDA, CDR2 SQIVND, per germline (reference sequence). CDR3 nucleotide sequence: TGTGCCAGTACCCAGGGGGTCAGGTCACTAGCCAAAAACATTCAGTACTTC. Translated, it gives CASTQGVRSLAKNIQYF.

The rearrangement uses TRBV27 and TRBJ1-5, with D hard to call. Per the germline V gene, CDR1 is MNHEY and CDR2 is SMNVEV (reference sequence). Trimming pared 3 bases from V and 7 bases from J, leaving 13 bases between. The CDR3 spans 14 residues. In nucleotides, the CDR3 is TGTGCCAGCAGTTTGGCGGGTGAGGGACAGCCCCAGCATTTT. This gives the protein CASSLAGEGQPQHF.

V and J are TRBV27 and TRBJ2-5, with 11 bases matching TRBD2. With V trimmed by 3 bases and J by 2 bases, 11 bases remained unmatched. Looked up from germline, CDR1 is MNHEY and CDR2 is SMNVEV (reference sequence). The CDR3 sequence is 18 residues long. The DNA of the CDR3 is TGTGCCAGCAGTTTTCGGTGGGGACTAGCGGAGATACAAGAGACCCAGTACTTC. Residues: CASSFRWGLAEIQETQYF.

The chain is built from TRBV29-1 and TRBJ1-1; TRBD1 is a possible D gene (6 bases). From germline, CDR1 is SQVTM and CDR2 ANQGSEA. The CDR3 length is 12 residues. Trimming pared 6 bases from V and 4 bases from J, leaving 12 bases between. The CDR3 coding sequence is TGCAGCGTACAACCCAGGGGCACTGAAGCTTTCTTT. This encodes CSVQPRGTEAFF.

The V and J genes are TRBV7-9 and TRBJ1-1, with D uncertain. Deletions cut 5 bases from V and 6 bases from J, with 13 bases between. Germline lookup yields CDR1 SEHNR and CDR2 FQNEAQ (reference sequence). This CDR3 is 13 amino acids long. DNA for the CDR3: TGTGCCAGCAGCCCATTATCTTGGCCTGAAGCTTTCTTT. Its translation is CASSPLSWPEAFF.

The chain has TRBV6-1 and TRBJ2-7, with a possible D match to TRBD1 (6 bases). Germline V CDR1 and CDR2: MNHNS, SASEGT. This CDR3 contains 14 residues. V dropped 6 bases and J dropped 4 bases, with 16 bases sitting between them. The CDR3 nucleotides are TGTGCCAGCAGCGACTGGACAGATCGGTACGAGCAGTACTTC. Protein: CASSDWTDRYEQYF.

The chain is built from TRBV27 and TRBJ1-2, with 7 bases fitting TRBD1. In germline, CDR1 is MNHEY, CDR2 SMNVEV (reference sequence). This CDR3 contains 19 residues. V lost 1 base to trimming and J lost 5 bases; unmatched junction nucleotides: 19. The CDR3, as DNA: TGTGCCAGCAGTTTATATCCCCCCGGCTCGACAGGGAAGAAGTATGGCTACACCTTC. It codes for CASSLYPPGSTGKKYGYTF.

The V call is TRBV27, the J call TRBJ2-2; 7 positions agree with TRBD2. The CDR3 spans 16 residues. Trimming at V came to 3 bases and at J to 1 base, leaving 5 bases not matched to a gene. The germline V gene encodes CDR1 MNHEY and CDR2 SMNVEV (reference sequence). CDR3 region: CASSFLSSGNTGELFF. CDR3 nucleotides: TGTGCCAGCAGTTTTCTCTCTAGCGGGAACACCGGGGAGCTGTTTTTT.

The chain has TRBV4-2 and TRBJ2-1; 16 bases line up with TRBD2. Germline assignment: CDR1 LGHNA and CDR2 YNFKEQ. J gave up 6 bases and V 3 bases, and 2 bases lay outside the gene matches. The CDR3 runs 16 residues. The CDR3 nucleotides are TGTGCCAGCAGCCAGGGGACTAGCGGGGGGGCCAATGAGCAGTTCTTC. Residues: CASSQGTSGGANEQFF.